The 27 T cell receptor beta chains below were found in one sample sequenced in a study of response to subunit inactivated influenza vaccine. TCRdb independently ran MiXCR on the RT-PCR reads; one entry per CDR3 protein. The sample carries hundreds of thousands of distinct CDR3 sequences, 10% to 15% recorded once. Sequencing was performed on PBMCs from blood, taken on the day of vaccination. The receptors were gathered from a man between 50 and 59 years old who received an inactivated influenza vaccine.

This clonotype was recorded many times. The chain joins TRBV12-3 or TRBV12-4 to TRBJ2-5; 10 bases are shared with TRBD2. With V trimmed by 2 bases and J by 8 bases, 8 bases remained unmatched. The CDR3 sequence is 15 residues long. The CDR3 loop reads CASSLKTSGYKTQYF. CDR3 DNA: TGTGCCAGCAGTTTAAAGACTAGCGGGTACAAAACCCAGTACTTC.

This clonotype was seen a handful of times. This rearrangement joins TRBV12-3 or TRBV12-4 to TRBJ1-5; D may be TRBD1 (5 bases). Trimming took 1 base from V and 1 from J, leaving 8 bases between them. The CDR3 sequence is 15 residues long. The CDR3 region is CASSLGRASNQPQHF. The CDR3 DNA reads as TGTGCCAGCAGTTTAGGCAGGGCAAGCAATCAGCCCCAGCATTTT.

This clonotype turned up a few times. The chain links TRBV7-2 to TRBJ2-7; D unresolved. Germline V gene data show CDR1 as SGHTA and CDR2 as FQGNSA. CDR3 length equals 15 residues. The V end lost 3 bases, the J end lost 0 bases, and 12 bases lay between the germline ends. The CDR3 here is CASSFSMRSSYEQYF. The CDR3, as DNA: TGTGCCAGCAGCTTTAGTATGCGGAGCTCCTACGAGCAGTACTTC.

The chain joins TRBV30 to TRBJ1-2; the D is unclear. Germline V gene data show CDR1 as GTSNPN and CDR2 as SVGIG (reference sequence). The CDR3 has 15 residues. The V and J ends lost 0 bases and 1 base respectively, with 12 bases between them. The DNA of the CDR3 is TGTGCCTGGAGTGTACCGGCGGGCCTTAACTATGGCTACACCTTC. Translated: CAWSVPAGLNYGYTF.

The table lists this clonotype with many counts. The gene calls are TRBV11-2 and TRBJ2-1, with 11 nucleotides matching TRBD2. This CDR3 spans 16 amino acids. Per the germline V gene, CDR1 is SGHAT and CDR2 is FQNNGV. The J segment lost 4 bases and the V segment lost 0 bases, leaving 2 bases of the junction unmatched. In nucleotides, the CDR3 is TGTGCCAGCAGCTTAGAGACTAGCGGGAAATACAATGAGCAGTTCTTC. Residues: CASSLETSGKYNEQFF.

This clonotype was observed a handful of times. The V and J genes are TRBV4-1 and TRBJ2-5, with D uncertain. The V end was cut by 1 base, the J end by 9 bases, with 12 bases between. CDR1 is MGHRA and CDR2 is YSYEKL in the germline V gene. This CDR3 region has 13 residues. CDR3: CASSQVEPSPQYF. CDR3 bases: TGCGCCAGCAGCCAAGTCGAACCGAGCCCCCAGTACTTC.

This clonotype has at least ten counts. The chain uses TRBV6-1 and TRBJ2-7; weak D call: TRBD1 (7 bases). The germline V gene encodes CDR1 MNHNS and CDR2 SASEGT. The CDR3 extends over 13 amino acids. With 10 bases removed from V and 0 bases from J, the gap between germline ends came to 13 bases. Here the CDR3 DNA reads TGTGCCATACGACAGGGAGGCTCCTACGAGCAGTACTTC. Its protein product is CAIRQGGSYEQYF.

This clonotype has just a few counts. The V and J genes are TRBV27 and TRBJ2-3, with 8 nucleotides matching TRBD2. The CDR3 totals 17 residues. V was pared by 2 bases and J by 3 bases, with 10 bases of the junction left unmatched. In germline, CDR1 is MNHEY, CDR2 SMNVEV (reference sequence). CDR3 nucleotides: TGTGCCAGCAGTTTACTCACTAGCGGCCTGGGGACAGATACGCAGTATTTT. Translated, it gives CASSLLTSGLGTDTQYF.

At least ten counts were recorded for this clonotype. The chain carries TRBV20-1 and TRBJ2-3; TRBD1 is a possible D gene (5 bases). CDR1 DFQATT and CDR2 SNEGSKA come from the germline V gene (reference sequence). The CDR3 length is 14 residues. The V gene lost 6 bases and the J gene lost 2 bases, with 15 bases spanning the gap. Here the CDR3 DNA reads TGCAGTGCCTTGGGCAGGGTGCCCACAGATACGCAGTATTTT. It encodes CSALGRVPTDTQYF.

This clonotype has just a few counts. The genes are TRBV19 and TRBJ2-1; D ambiguous. This CDR3 is built from 14 residues. Trimming removed 5 bases at V and 4 bases at J, with 12 bases between. Germline assignment: CDR1 LNHDA and CDR2 SQIVND (reference sequence). The CDR3 DNA is TGTGCCAGTAGTGTCCTAGAACCTTACAATGAGCAGTTCTTC. Translation: CASSVLEPYNEQFF.

This clonotype was counted a few times. The chain employs TRBV27 and TRBJ2-1; no firm D call. From germline, CDR1 is MNHEY and CDR2 SMNVEV (reference sequence). The CDR3 consists of 14 residues. Trimming shortened V by 3 bases and J by 8 bases, and 14 bases separated the two germline ends. The CDR3 reads CASSLTQPGYEQFF. The CDR3 DNA is TGTGCCAGCAGTTTGACACAGCCCGGCTATGAGCAGTTCTTC.

This clonotype occurred a few times. V gene TRBV29-1 combines with J gene TRBJ2-3; the match to TRBD2 covers 9 bases. V shed 2 bases, J shed 1 base, and the junction held 4 bases outside the gene matches. The CDR3 has 15 residues. Germline values: CDR1 SQVTM, CDR2 ANQGSEA. The CDR3 bases are TGCAGCGTTGAAATTCTAGCGGGGCGCACAGATACGCAGTATTTT. Translation: CSVEILAGRTDTQYF.

A few counts support this clonotype. This rearrangement joins TRBV7-7 to TRBJ2-2; D might be TRBD1 or TRBD2, each matching 7 bases. V gave up 5 bases and J gave up 5 bases, with 15 bases separating them. The CDR3 runs 15 residues. Germline-derived CDR1 and CDR2 are SSHAT and FNYEAQ (reference sequence). CDR3 nucleotide sequence: TGTGCCAGCAGCCGAGGGCAGGGGGGGACCGGGGAGCTGTTTTTT. This sequence encodes CASSRGQGGTGELFF.

This clonotype was counted only a few times. V is TRBV7-8 and J is TRBJ2-4; 10 nucleotides align to TRBD1. There are 17 residues in the CDR3. V dropped 5 bases and J dropped 3; count of bases not matched to a gene: 10. Germline CDR1 SGHVS, CDR2 FQNEAQ. CDR3 sequence: CASSPGPDRGNKNIQYF. CDR3 nucleotides: TGTGCCAGCAGCCCCGGGCCGGACAGGGGGAACAAAAACATTCAGTACTTC.

The chain is built from TRBV18 and TRBJ2-5; 10 bases line up with TRBD2. This CDR3 region has 16 residues. CDR1 is KGHSH and CDR2 is LQKENI in the germline V gene. V lost 0 bases and J lost 6; bases outside the gene matches: 7. CDR3 region: CASSPPGIAGGQTQYF. CDR3 sequence (DNA): TGTGCCAGCTCACCACCGGGAATAGCGGGGGGTCAGACCCAGTACTTC.

This clonotype was counted only a few times. This chain uses TRBV5-1 with TRBJ1-4; D call uncertain. Germline V gene sequence: CDR1 SGHRS, CDR2 YFSETQ. This CDR3 has 14 amino acids. V shed 0 bases and J shed 5 bases, with 8 bases lying between them. CDR3 sequence: CASSLASLNEKLFF. In DNA form, the CDR3 reads TGCGCCAGCAGCTTGGCCAGCCTGAATGAAAAACTGTTTTTT.

This clonotype was seen a handful of times. The chain links TRBV7-9 to TRBJ2-2, with 10 positions matching TRBD2. The junction had 7 bases not matched to a gene; V was cut back by 3 bases and J by 3 bases. The CDR3 extends over 17 amino acids. Per germline, CDR1 SEHNR and CDR2 FQNEAQ (reference sequence). CDR3 sequence (DNA): TGTGCCAGCAGCTTCGGCCTAGCGGGAGCTCACACCGGGGAGCTGTTTTTT. It codes for CASSFGLAGAHTGELFF.

In this sample, this clonotype turned up a few times. The chain recombines TRBV18 with TRBJ2-5; the match to TRBD1 covers 9 bases. The CDR3 runs to 13 residues. Germline assignment: CDR1 KGHSH and CDR2 LQKENI. Trimming at V came to 10 bases and at J to 2 bases, leaving 5 bases not matched to a gene. The CDR3 sequence: CATRQGVQETQYF. Written as DNA, the CDR3 is TGTGCCACCAGACAGGGGGTGCAAGAGACCCAGTACTTC. Complete variable domain (other parts from reference TRBV18 and TRBJ2-5): NAGVMQNPRHLVRRRGQEARLRCSPMKGHSHVYWYRQLPEEGLKFMVYLQKENIIDESGMPKERFSAEFPKEGPSILRIQQVVRGDSAAYFCATRQGVQETQYFGPGTRLLVL.

This rearrangement joins TRBV12-3 or TRBV12-4 to TRBJ1-5; D remains ambiguous. CDR3 length: 13 amino acids. V dropped 1 base and J dropped 5 bases, with 6 bases sitting between them. CDR3 coding DNA: TGTGCCAGCAGTTTAGGGTATGATCAGCCCCAGCATTTT. It translates to CASSLGYDQPQHF.

This clonotype was counted only a few times. Written as DNA, the CDR3 is TGCAGCGTTGAAGATCTTCCGGGGCATCGTCGGGGCAGCTCCTATGGCTACACCTTC. Encoded protein: CSVEDLPGHRRGSSYGYTF. The chain links TRBV29-1 to TRBJ1-2; D might be TRBD1 (5 bases). The germline gives CDR1 SQVTM, CDR2 ANQGSEA. V was clipped by 0 bases and J by 4 bases, with 27 bases between them. The CDR3 consists of 19 residues.

This clonotype was observed a few times. This chain uses TRBV20-1 with TRBJ2-7; perhaps TRBD2 as D (6 bases). The CDR3 consists of 14 residues. Per the germline V gene, CDR1 is DFQATT and CDR2 is SNEGSKA (reference sequence). V was clipped by 0 bases and J by 1 base, with 10 bases between them. The CDR3 DNA sequence: TGCAGTGCTAGAGAATCGGGACTGTCCTACGAGCAGTACTTC. This encodes CSARESGLSYEQYF.

This rearrangement joins TRBV7-2 to TRBJ2-5; TRBD1 matches at 8 bases. Germline V lookup: CDR1 SGHTA, CDR2 FQGNSA. Trimming cost V 4 bases and J 4 bases; bases outside gene matches: 5. This CDR3 has 14 residues. The CDR3 reads CASSSQGVGETQYF. The DNA of the CDR3 is TGTGCCAGCAGCTCACAGGGGGTTGGAGAGACCCAGTACTTC.

This clonotype was recorded a few times. This chain connects TRBV6-1 to TRBJ1-1; D ambiguous. Germline CDR1 MNHNS, CDR2 SASEGT. This CDR3 is 16 amino acids long. Trimming removed 5 bases at V and 1 base at J, with 17 bases between. This chain's CDR3 is CASSRSGMTANTEAFF. CDR3 coding DNA: TGTGCCAGCAGTCGTTCGGGGATGACCGCGAACACTGAAGCTTTCTTT.

The chain has TRBV28 and TRBJ2-7; possibly TRBD2 for D (5 bases). V was trimmed by 3 bases and J by 6 bases, leaving 12 bases between them. The CDR3 runs 13 residues. Germline CDR1 is MDHEN and CDR2 is SYDVKM. CDR3 DNA sequence: TGTGCCAGCAGTTTGGTACGGGCGGGCGAGCAGTACTTC. It specifies CASSLVRAGEQYF. The variable domain in full, with the rest retrieved from reference TRBV28 and TRBJ2-7, is DVKVTQSSRYLVKRTGEKVFLECVQDMDHENMFWYRQDPGLGLRLIYFSYDVKMKEKGDIPEGYSVSREKKERFSLILESASTNQTSMYLCASSLVRAGEQYFGPGTRLTVT.

V and J are TRBV10-3 and TRBJ1-1, with D perhaps matching TRBD1 (5 bases). V gave up 3 bases and J gave up 4 bases, with 12 bases separating them. Germline CDR1 is ENHRY and CDR2 is SYGVKD. The CDR3 totals 14 residues. CDR3 DNA: TGTGCCATCAGTGACAGGGCGGTGGCCACTGAAGCTTTCTTT. Its translation is CAISDRAVATEAFF.

There are a few counts of this clonotype. The gene calls are TRBV30 and TRBJ2-7; D unclear. Germline loops: CDR1 GTSNPN, CDR2 SVGIG (reference sequence). The CDR3 has 11 amino acids. Trimming left V 5 bases short and J 0 bases short, with 5 bases between. For the CDR3, the DNA is TGTGCCTGGGGGTCCTCCTACGAGCAGTACTTC. Residues: CAWGSSYEQYF. Full variable domain (rest looked up from reference TRBV30 and TRBJ2-7): SQTIHQWPATLVQPVGSPLSLECTVEGTSNPNLYWYRQAAGRGLQLLFYSVGIGQISSEVPQNLSASRPQDRQFILSSKKLLLSDSGFYLCAWGSSYEQYFGPGTRLTVT.

This clonotype was found a few times. Mismatch with germline at one junction end may stem from a read error. The chain employs TRBV28 and TRBJ2-7; the D call may be TRBD1 or TRBD2 (6 bases each). The CDR3 is made up of 12 amino acids. CDR1 and CDR2 (germline): MDHEN, SYDVKM. CDR3 protein: CASSLRGEKKYF. Here the CDR3 DNA reads TGTGCCAGCAGTTTAAGGGGGGAGAAGAAGTATTTC.